This note documents a single TCR beta chain sequence. The antigen remains undetermined. TCRdb independently ran MiXCR on the 5' RACE reads; one entry per CDR3 protein. Here the sample spans roughly 400,000 distinct CDR3 sequences, about 17% being singletons. The sample belongs to a study of T-cell memory formation after mild COVID-19. General study points: Pre-infection memory contained some responding clones, which suggested that cross-reactive memory had joined. Later expanders leaned CD4+, whereas day 15 to 85 contracting clones were balanced CD4/CD8.

Trimming pared 6 bases from V and 5 bases from J, leaving 16 bases between. The CDR3 has 13 residues. Germline V gene lookup returns CDR1 SQVTM and CDR2 ANQGSEA. The TCR comes from a man aged 18 to 29 who had mild COVID-19 (a few samples of this study predate the infection). Cell type and time point are not known. Sequencing was done on a sample of PBMCs or a T cell subset sorted from them (not recorded which). This chain uses TRBV29-1 with TRBJ1-1; D gene ambiguous. CDR3 residues: CSVRRFERTEAFF. DNA for the CDR3: TGCAGCGTCCGGCGGTTCGAACGGACTGAAGCTTTCTTT.